The next 8 T cell receptor beta chains were all read from a single sample in a study of blood T cell repertoires in COVID-19. Libraries were prepared by immunoSEQ multiplex PCR; TCRdb keeps only in-frame clonotypes and omits some of them. This repertoire shows approximately 91,000 clones, approximately 80% found once; its top ten account for more than 6.5%. The sequenced sample was peripheral blood. These receptors were obtained from a man between 65 and 79 years old with acute or convalescent COVID-19.

The chain links TRBV5-6 to TRBJ1-3, with D maybe TRBD1 (6 bases). V was trimmed by 3 bases and J by 0 bases, leaving 13 bases between them. This CDR3 spans 16 amino acids. The germline CDR1 and CDR2 sequences are SGHDT and YYEEEE. The CDR3 DNA follows: TGTGCCAGCAGCTCCTTAGGACAGATCTCTGGAAACACCATATATTTT. Encoded protein: CASSSLGQISGNTIYF.

V usage is TRBV7-2 and J usage is TRBJ1-3, with D possibly being TRBD1 (6 bases). Looked up from germline, CDR1 is SGHTA and CDR2 is FQGNSA. The CDR3 covers 16 residues. V was pared by 4 bases and J by 4 bases, with 17 bases between. The CDR3 DNA reads TGTGCCAGCAGCTCGGGACAACTCAGAGGGGGAAACACCATATATTTT. Its translation is CASSSGQLRGGNTIYF.

This clone was counted only a few times. The CDR3 DNA reads TGCGCCAGCAGTCGTGGGACTAGCGGGAGGGCCACAGATACGCAGTATTTT. Translation gives CASSRGTSGRATDTQYF. V is TRBV23-1 and J is TRBJ2-3; 16 bases map to TRBD2. TRBV23-1 is marked as an open reading frame, function uncertain. The length of the CDR3 is 17 residues. V dropped 4 bases and J dropped 2; count of bases not matched to a gene: 3.

V is TRBV5-6 and J is TRBJ1-5, with 7 positions matching TRBD1. The CDR3 length is 15 residues. Germline lookup yields CDR1 SGHDT and CDR2 YYEEEE. Trimming at V came to 4 bases and at J to 2 bases, leaving 6 bases not matched to a gene. CDR3 residues: CASSLTGWGNQPQHF. The CDR3 DNA sequence: TGTGCCAGCAGCCTGACAGGGTGGGGCAATCAGCCCCAGCATTTT.

This clone came up a few times. V usage is TRBV6-5 and J usage is TRBJ1-2; the D gene is possibly TRBD1 (5 bases). This CDR3 is 14 amino acids long. V was pared by 8 bases and J by 6 bases, with 19 bases between. CDR1 and CDR2 from the germline V gene are MNHEY and SVGAGI. The CDR3 bases are TGTGCCAGCGGCAATAGAAGGGAGGGACATGGCTACACCTTC. Translating it yields CASGNRREGHGYTF.

The rearrangement uses TRBV7-3 and TRBJ1-2; D not certain. This CDR3 spans 13 amino acids. The V gene's germline CDR1 is SGHTA and CDR2 FQGTGA. Deletions cut 1 base from V and 6 bases from J, with 9 bases between. In DNA, the CDR3 is TGTGCCAGCAGCTTAAGTCCGGGGAATGGCTACACCTTC. Protein: CASSLSPGNGYTF.

This chain connects TRBV6-5 to TRBJ2-7, with 8 bases identical to TRBD2. CDR1 is MNHEY and CDR2 is SVGAGI in the germline V gene. CDR3 length: 14 amino acids. The J segment lost 4 bases and the V segment lost 6 bases, leaving 8 bases of the junction unmatched. The CDR3 nucleotides are TGTGCCAGCAGGGACTCGGGGGGGCTGTACGAGCAGTACTTC. This sequence encodes CASRDSGGLYEQYF.

This chain uses TRBV6-5 with TRBJ1-2; 10 positions agree with TRBD1. Germline V lookup: CDR1 MNHEY, CDR2 SVGAGI. This CDR3 has 13 amino acids. J gave up 8 bases and V 6 bases, and 6 bases lay outside the gene matches. DNA of the CDR3: TGTGCCAGCAGAAACGACAGGGGGCGCGGCTACACCTTC. Encoded protein: CASRNDRGRGYTF.